What follows describes a single T cell receptor beta chain. CDR3 length: 16 amino acids. J lost 3 bases, V lost 5 bases, and 12 bases had no gene match. Per germline, CDR1 MNHEY and CDR2 SVGEGT. Across 24 US areas, participants ranged in age from about 18 to 89 years. Cohort 3 recovery required two negative PCRs, clearance, or symptom resolution. This sample was taken from a study of blood T cell repertoires in COVID-19. In the study's own analysis: Nucleated cell number was recorded as an estimate derived from reference gene primer amplification. Method: immunoSEQ multiplex PCR; TCRdb's copy keeps in-frame clones and lacks some. The D gene and trimming were derived from the DNA, and the V and J assignments and clone size from that table. Of some 200,000 clones listed, roughly 82% are singletons.

Material for sequencing was PBMCs or T cells enriched from blood (not recorded which). The sequence was collected from a middle-aged man who had recovered from COVID-19. This chain joins TRBV6-2 or TRBV6-3 and TRBJ1-1, with 7 positions matching TRBD1. CDR3 region: CASSINRGPTDTEAFF. The DNA for the CDR3 is TGTGCCAGCAGTATTAACAGGGGACCCACGGACACTGAAGCTTTCTTT.